The 12 T cell receptor beta chains below all came from one sample that was sequenced in a study of cytomegalovirus exposure and HLA in healthy donors. PCR employed 60 Vbeta and 13 Jbeta primers. The method was immunoSEQ multiplex PCR; TCRdb's version includes in-frame clones alone and lacks a portion of them. Of 85,000 to 120,000 clones in the sample, roughly four fifths were seen once. The sequenced sample was PBMCs. The receptors originated from a man aged 55 to 69 in good health and CMV-seronegative.

Worth noting for this clone: This is likely a read error, given that the CDR3 carries no conserved phenylalanine or tryptophan at its end. This sequence joins TRBV7-2 and TRBJ1-6, with D possibly being TRBD1 (6 bases). Germline V gives CDR1 SGHTA, CDR2 FQGNSA. The CDR3 is 14 residues long. V lost 5 bases and J 6 bases, leaving 11 bases between the germline ends. Here the CDR3 reads CASSEQGSNSPLHL. CDR3 nucleotides: TGTGCCAGCAGCGAACAGGGTTCTAATTCACCCCTCCACCTT.

The genes are TRBV18 and TRBJ2-1; a possible D gene is TRBD2 (5 bases). Germline assignment: CDR1 KGHSH and CDR2 LQKENI. This CDR3 region has 14 residues. Trimming left V 6 bases short and J 7 bases short, with 16 bases between. CDR3 sequence: CASSKGRSGNEQFF. CDR3 in DNA: TGTGCCAGCTCCAAAGGAAGATCGGGGAATGAGCAGTTCTTC.

The chain employs TRBV2 and TRBJ2-1, with D possibly TRBD2 on 5 matching bases. The CDR3 runs 13 residues. CDR1 and CDR2 from the germline V gene are SNHLY and FYNNEI. The V end was cut by 3 bases, the J end by 9 bases, with 12 bases between. CDR3 DNA sequence: TGTGCCAGCAGTGATCCCCGTGGAGGTGAGCAGTTCTTC. The encoded protein is CASSDPRGGEQFF.

The V and J genes are TRBV7-2 and TRBJ1-2, with D tentatively TRBD1 (5 bases). The germline V gene encodes CDR1 SGHTA and CDR2 FQGNSA. CDR3 length equals 14 residues. The V end was cut by 2 bases, the J end by 4 bases, with 11 bases between. In nucleotides, the CDR3 is TGTGCCAGCAGCTTACTGACAGAGTTCTATGGCTACACCTTC. This encodes CASSLLTEFYGYTF.

The chain joins TRBV27 to TRBJ1-5; the D gene is possibly TRBD1 (5 bases). This CDR3 comprises 13 residues. V was shortened by 1 base and J by 9 bases, with 10 bases between the two germline ends. CDR1 MNHEY and CDR2 SMNVEV come from the germline V gene (reference sequence). This CDR3 reads CASSLWGGRPQHF. The CDR3, as DNA: TGTGCCAGCAGTTTATGGGGGGGACGGCCCCAGCATTTT.

Here the CDR3 reads CASSFTGTSSYEQYF. Here the CDR3 DNA reads TGTGCCAGCAGTTTCACAGGGACCAGCTCCTACGAGCAGTACTTC. The V gene is TRBV6-5, the J gene TRBJ2-7, with D maybe TRBD1 (6 bases). Deletions cut 4 bases from V and 0 bases from J, with 13 bases between. CDR3 size: 15 residues. Germline values: CDR1 MNHEY, CDR2 SVGAGI.

The rearrangement links TRBV5-6 to TRBJ2-3; 9 bases line up with TRBD2. The length of the CDR3 is 16 residues. Germline V gives CDR1 SGHDT, CDR2 YYEEEE. V trimming: 1 base; J trimming: 2 bases; junction bases outside the gene matches: 5. CDR3 residues: CASSLFPSGDTDTQYF. CDR3 DNA sequence: TGTGCCAGCAGCTTGTTCCCTAGCGGGGACACAGATACGCAGTATTTT.

As for this clone: Its ends do not fully match the called genes, so a read error is possible. This sequence joins TRBV10-1 and TRBJ1-2; perhaps TRBD1 as D (5 bases). This CDR3 is built from 9 residues. Germline CDR1 and CDR2: WNHNN and SYGVQD (reference sequence). The CDR3 sequence is CASSEGGAF. DNA of the CDR3: TGCGCCAGCAGTGAGGGAGGGGCCTTC.

The chain couples TRBV27 to TRBJ1-1, with D possibly being TRBD1 (5 bases). Germline CDR1 and CDR2: MNHEY and SMNVEV (reference sequence). The CDR3 extends over 16 amino acids. Between the trimmed V and J ends, which lost 5 bases and 8 bases, there was a span of 24 bases. In DNA form, the CDR3 reads TGTGCCAGCAGTCCCCCATGGGGGAGGGATGGAGTCGAAGCTTTCTTT. Its protein is CASSPPWGRDGVEAFF.

The V and J genes are TRBV11-1 and TRBJ1-1, with no clear D. V was trimmed by 5 bases and J by 0 bases, leaving 10 bases between them. The CDR3 covers 14 residues. Germline V gene sequence: CDR1 SGHAT, CDR2 FQDESV (reference sequence). The CDR3 spells CASSGSGLNTEAFF. CDR3 sequence (DNA): TGTGCCAGCAGCGGATCCGGGTTGAACACTGAAGCTTTCTTT.

The chain employs TRBV5-4 and TRBJ1-1; D ambiguous. Germline CDR1 is SGHNT and CDR2 is YYREEE (reference sequence). V lost 0 bases, J lost 5 bases, and 11 bases lay in between. The CDR3 extends over 14 amino acids. CDR3: CASSLDLAWTEAFF. CDR3 DNA sequence: TGTGCCAGCAGCTTGGATCTTGCGTGGACTGAAGCTTTCTTT. The full variable domain, rest sourced from reference TRBV5-4 and TRBJ1-1, is ETGVTQSPTHLIKTRGQQVTLRCSSQSGHNTVSWYQQALGQGPQFIFQYYREEENGRGNFPPRFSGLQFPNYSSELNVNALELDDSALYLCASSLDLAWTEAFFGQGTRLTVV.

This chain connects TRBV6-4 to TRBJ1-1; possibly TRBD1 for D (5 bases). The CDR3 totals 18 residues. Germline V gene sequence: CDR1 MRHNA, CDR2 SNTAGT. V lost 3 bases to trimming and J lost 3 bases, with 23 bases between them. Here the CDR3 DNA reads TGTGCCAGCAGTGAATCCCCGGCAGGGTCGGTCAAGGACACTGAAGCTTTCTTT. Translating gives CASSESPAGSVKDTEAFF.